The next 30 T cell receptor beta chains were all read from a single sample in a study of blood T cells in healthy people across ages. Using a J-beta primer mix together with a sample-barcoded 5' primer, a second PCR was run for roughly 6 to 11 cycles. TCRdb recomputed calls from the 5' RACE reads with MiXCR, one row per CDR3 protein. The sample holds about 1.6 million distinct CDR3 sequences; roughly 30% are singletons and the top ten take about 11%. The sequenced sample consisted of blood. The receptors here all came from a woman in her 30s in good health.

The genes are TRBV7-7 and TRBJ2-7; D is unclear. The CDR3 consists of 17 residues. V was shortened by 0 bases and J by 3 bases, with 18 bases between the two germline ends. CDR1 and CDR2 (germline): SSHAT, FNYEAQ (reference sequence). CDR3 nucleotide sequence: TGTGCCAGCAGCTTAGCTTGCTATCTTGAAAGCCTCTACGAGCAGTACTTC. This gives the protein CASSLACYLESLYEQYF. Using reference TRBV7-7 and TRBJ2-7 for the parts outside the CDR3, the full variable domain is GAGVSQSPRYKVTKRGQDVTLRCDPISSHATLYWYQQALGQGPEFLTYFNYEAQPDKSGLPSDRFSAERPEGSISTLTIQRTEQRDSAMYRCASSLACYLESLYEQYFGPGTRLTVT.

The chain uses TRBV27 and TRBJ2-7; tentatively, D is TRBD1 (5 bases). V was clipped by 5 bases and J by 5 bases, with 13 bases between them. CDR1 and CDR2 (germline): MNHEY, SMNVEV (reference sequence). The length of the CDR3 is 13 residues. The CDR3 sequence is CASSRQGPHEQYF. CDR3 bases: TGTGCCAGCAGTAGGCAGGGCCCCCACGAGCAGTACTTC.

The chain has TRBV7-9 and TRBJ2-7, with TRBD1 as a possible D gene (7 bases). Germline values: CDR1 SEHNR, CDR2 FQNEAQ (reference sequence). CDR3 size: 12 residues. The germline V and J ends were trimmed by 10 bases and 4 bases, with 14 bases remaining between them. The CDR3 region is CAIQEGAYEQYF. For the CDR3, the DNA is TGTGCCATCCAGGAGGGGGCGTACGAGCAGTACTTC.

This clonotype was picked up a small number of times. The chain joins TRBV4-1 to TRBJ1-1; D is possibly TRBD1 (5 bases). This CDR3 comprises 17 residues. V lost 1 base to trimming and J lost 4 bases, with 19 bases between them. Germline V gene sequence: CDR1 MGHRA, CDR2 YSYEKL. CDR3 protein: CASSQGREGPESTEAFF. DNA for the CDR3: TGCGCCAGCAGCCAAGGACGTGAGGGGCCGGAGAGCACTGAAGCTTTCTTT.

This clonotype was observed a few times. The chain carries TRBV5-4 and TRBJ2-3; no firm D call. The CDR3 extends over 16 amino acids. From germline, CDR1 is SGHNT and CDR2 YYREEE (reference sequence). Trimming stripped 0 bases from V and 0 bases from J, with 11 bases between. In DNA, the CDR3 is TGTGCCAGCAGCTTGGTCCGCACAATTAGCACAGATACGCAGTATTTT. As protein: CASSLVRTISTDTQYF.

This clonotype was counted many times. The rearrangement uses TRBV10-3 and TRBJ2-5, with a weak D call TRBD2 (7 bases). Per the germline V gene, CDR1 is ENHRY and CDR2 is SYGVKD. The CDR3 loop spans 13 amino acids. The chain's CDR3 is CALGGLIQETQYF. The CDR3, as DNA: TGTGCTCTGGGGGGGCTGATCCAAGAGACCCAGTACTTC.

This chain links TRBV12-3 or TRBV12-4 with TRBJ1-5, with D possibly matching TRBD1 (6 bases). This CDR3 has 15 residues. Trimming left V 6 bases short and J 9 bases short, with 21 bases between. The CDR3 DNA is TGTGCCAGCAGCCTGGGCGGGGGGCGAACACGGCCCCAGCATTTT. Translation gives CASSLGGGRTRPQHF.

The chain carries TRBV12-3 or TRBV12-4 and TRBJ2-5; perhaps TRBD1 as D (7 bases). The CDR3 is 14 residues long. Trimming removed 6 bases at V and 2 bases at J, with 13 bases between. The DNA for the CDR3 is TGTGCCAGCAGCTGGCCAGGGGGGCAAGAGACCCAGTACTTC. The encoded protein is CASSWPGGQETQYF.

The chain has TRBV27 and TRBJ2-4; TRBD2 matches at 12 bases. Looked up from germline, CDR1 is MNHEY and CDR2 is SMNVEV (reference sequence). The ends lost 5 bases at V and 3 bases at J; junction bases unmatched: 5. CDR3 length: 16 amino acids. Here the CDR3 reads CASSGWTSGDKNIQYF. Written as DNA, the CDR3 is TGTGCCAGCAGTGGATGGACTAGCGGGGACAAAAACATTCAGTACTTC.

The chain employs TRBV14 and TRBJ2-5, with 13 positions matching TRBD2. After removal of 4 bases from V and 5 bases from J, the junction contained 4 bases not matched to a gene. CDR3 length: 15 residues. Germline V gene data show CDR1 as SGHDN and CDR2 as FVKESK. Written as DNA, the CDR3 is TGTGCCAGCAGCCGTGGACTAGCGGGAGCGGAGACCCAGTACTTC. It encodes CASSRGLAGAETQYF.

The table lists this clonotype with many counts. The V and J genes are TRBV28 and TRBJ2-7, with D tentatively TRBD2 (5 bases). Germline CDR1 reads MDHEN; CDR2 reads SYDVKM. The germline V and J ends were trimmed by 9 bases and 1 base, with 7 bases remaining between them. This CDR3 is 11 amino acids long. In DNA form, the CDR3 reads TGTGCCAGTACGGGATCCTACGAGCAGTACTTC. Translated: CASTGSYEQYF.

The chain employs TRBV12-3 or TRBV12-4 and TRBJ2-1; D perhaps matches TRBD2 (6 bases). V shed 5 bases and J shed 4 bases, with 18 bases lying between them. The CDR3 spans 16 residues. In DNA, the CDR3 is TGTGCCAGCAGTCCCGGGGACGGGAGCCGTTACAATGAGCAGTTCTTC. Protein sequence: CASSPGDGSRYNEQFF.

Of note for this clonotype: Mismatch with germline at one junction end may stem from a read error. CDR3 in amino acids: CASSLDPASQETRYF. The CDR3 DNA is TGCGCCAGCAGCTTGGATCCGGCATCCCAAGAGACCCGGTACTTC. V and J are TRBV5-1 and TRBJ2-5; D unresolved. Germline loops: CDR1 SGHRS, CDR2 YFSETQ. The length of the CDR3 is 15 residues.

This clonotype was found a few times. This chain joins TRBV28 and TRBJ1-6; D uncertain. CDR3 size: 14 residues. Germline V gene data show CDR1 as MDHEN and CDR2 as SYDVKM. V was shortened by 7 bases and J by 8 bases, with 15 bases between the two germline ends. The CDR3 nucleotides read TGTGCCAGCATGGAGGGAGCCAAATATTCACCCCTCCACTTT. Translating gives CASMEGAKYSPLHF.

This chain uses TRBV10-3 with TRBJ2-1, with 8 bases that match TRBD2. Germline V gene data show CDR1 as ENHRY and CDR2 as SYGVKD. This CDR3 is 16 amino acids long. V gave up 4 bases and J gave up 5 bases; unmatched junction bases: 10. CDR3 in amino acids: CAISGRGDPPNNEQFF. CDR3 bases: TGTGCCATCAGTGGGCGGGGGGACCCCCCTAACAATGAGCAGTTCTTC.

The chain uses TRBV7-2 and TRBJ1-5; D is unclear. Between the trimmed V and J ends, which lost 4 bases and 5 bases, there was a span of 9 bases. The CDR3 has 13 residues. Germline V gives CDR1 SGHTA, CDR2 FQGNSA. The DNA of the CDR3 is TGTGCCAGCAGCTCCTACCCCTATCAGCCCCAGCATTTT. Protein: CASSSYPYQPQHF.

The chain has TRBV20-1 and TRBJ1-1, with a tentative D call TRBD1 (6 bases). Germline assignment: CDR1 DFQATT and CDR2 SNEGSKA (reference sequence). CDR3 length: 15 residues. V was shortened by 1 base and J by 2 bases, with 14 bases between the two germline ends. Written as DNA, the CDR3 is TGCAGTGCTAGAGTGTCGGGGGCCCCTAACACTGAAGCTTTCTTT. This gives the protein CSARVSGAPNTEAFF.

V is TRBV5-1 and J is TRBJ2-2; TRBD2 is a possible D gene (5 bases). With 3 bases removed from V and 8 bases from J, the gap between germline ends came to 20 bases. There are 16 residues in the CDR3. Germline-derived CDR1 and CDR2 are SGHRS and YFSETQ. The CDR3 sequence is CASSYSIAERGGELFF. CDR3 sequence (DNA): TGCGCCAGCAGCTATTCGATTGCGGAACGGGGTGGGGAGCTGTTTTTT.

This clonotype was seen more than once but under ten times. The chain joins TRBV6-1 to TRBJ1-4; D is perhaps TRBD1 (5 bases). Germline CDR1 reads MNHNS; CDR2 reads SASEGT. The CDR3 contains 17 residues. Trimming pared 7 bases from V and 8 bases from J, leaving 26 bases between. The DNA for the CDR3 is TGTGCCAGCACTCGGGACGCACGTCGACTAGGGAGGGAAAAACTGTTTTTT. Its protein is CASTRDARRLGREKLFF.

Turning to this clonotype: Its ends do not fully match the called genes, so a read error is possible. The rearrangement links TRBV15 to TRBJ2-1; D gene uncertain. The germline gives CDR1 LNHNV, CDR2 YYDKDF (reference sequence). CDR3 length: 15 amino acids. In DNA, the CDR3 is TGTGCCGCCAGCAGAGATACCCCCTCCTACAATGAGCAGTTCTTC. It specifies CAASRDTPSYNEQFF. Supplemented by reference TRBV15 and TRBJ2-1, the full variable domain reads DAMVIQNPRYQVTQFGKPVTLSCSQTLNHNVMYWYQQKSSQAPKLLFHYYDKDFNNEADTPDNFQSRRPNTSFCFLDIRSPGLGDTAMYLCAASRDTPSYNEQFFGPGTRLTVL.

This clonotype was seen more than once but under ten times. The chain recombines TRBV27 with TRBJ1-1; D uncertain. The germline V gene has CDR1 MNHEY and CDR2 SMNVEV (reference sequence). Trimming pared 7 bases from V and 0 bases from J, leaving 12 bases between. CDR3 length: 14 residues. The CDR3 nucleotides are TGTGCCAGCATCCGGACGGCAATGAACACTGAAGCTTTCTTT. Amino acids: CASIRTAMNTEAFF.

There are a few counts of this clonotype. The rearrangement joins TRBV28 to TRBJ2-5; D not resolved. Trimming took 9 bases from V and 0 from J, leaving 17 bases between them. The CDR3 sequence is 15 residues long. Per the germline V gene, CDR1 is MDHEN and CDR2 is SYDVKM. The CDR3 DNA reads TGTGCCAGTAGCCACACCAAGCTGTACCAAGAGACCCAGTACTTC. This codes for CASSHTKLYQETQYF.

A word on this clonotype: One end of the junction does not line up with germline, which may come from a read error. The chain joins TRBV4-1 to TRBJ1-5, with TRBD1 matching 8 bases. CDR1 is MGHRA and CDR2 is YSYEKL in the germline V gene. The CDR3 is 16 amino acids. The CDR3 coding sequence is TGCGTCAGCAGTTCCTCCGGACAGGGCCACAATCAGCCCCAGCATTTT. Protein sequence: CVSSSSGQGHNQPQHF.

This clonotype has just a few counts. V usage is TRBV20-1 and J usage is TRBJ1-2, with D possibly matching TRBD1 (5 bases). Germline V gene lookup returns CDR1 DFQATT and CDR2 SNEGSKA (reference sequence). The CDR3 has 12 residues. V was pared by 3 bases and J by 4 bases, with 9 bases between. CDR3 sequence: CSARGRVYGYTF. The CDR3 nucleotides are TGCAGTGCTAGGGGCAGGGTCTATGGCTACACCTTC.

This clonotype was seen more than once but under ten times. J is TRBJ2-5 and V is TRBV6-5; TRBD1 might be the D (5 bases). V lost 1 base and J lost 5, with 8 bases in between. This CDR3 is built from 13 residues. Germline values: CDR1 MNHEY, CDR2 SVGAGI. The CDR3 sequence is CASSYFSGETQYF. CDR3 nucleotide sequence: TGTGCCAGCAGTTACTTCTCAGGGGAGACCCAGTACTTC.

As concerns this clonotype: Germline is not matched at one junction end, which may reflect a read error. V usage is TRBV7-9 and J usage is TRBJ2-3; D assignment may be TRBD1 or TRBD2 (5 bases each). This CDR3 is built from 13 residues. CDR1 is SEHNR and CDR2 is FQNEAQ in the germline V gene (reference sequence). The CDR3 here is CAGSLARGDTQYF. CDR3 coding DNA: TGTGCCGGCAGCTTAGCGAGGGGTGATACGCAGTATTTT. Full variable domain (outside the CDR3, taken from reference TRBV7-9 and TRBJ2-3): DTGVSQNPRHKITKRGQNVTFRCDPISEHNRLYWYRQTLGQGPEFLTYFQNEAQLEKSRLLSDRFSAERPKGSFSTLEIQRTEQGDSAMYLCAGSLARGDTQYFGPGTRLTVL.

The chain joins TRBV9 to TRBJ2-3; weak D call: TRBD1 (5 bases). Germline CDR1 SGDLS, CDR2 YYNGEE. Trimming took off 0 bases at V and 4 bases at J, with 18 bases between the two ends. The CDR3 totals 17 residues. In DNA form, the CDR3 reads TGTGCCAGCAGCGTAGGGTTAGCACCTATAGGGGCAGATACGCAGTATTTT. It encodes CASSVGLAPIGADTQYF.

The gene calls are TRBV9 and TRBJ2-7; D is undetermined. CDR3 length equals 14 residues. V was cut by 4 bases and J by 3 bases, with 14 bases left in between. Germline loops: CDR1 SGDLS, CDR2 YYNGEE. CDR3 in DNA: TGTGCCAGCAGCCCAGAGACGAGGAGCTACGAGCAGTACTTC. This encodes CASSPETRSYEQYF.

This clonotype was recorded at least ten times. The CDR3 DNA sequence: TGTGCCAGCAGTTTGGTCGGGACGGGGGCCTACCAAGAGACCCAGTACTTC. Translating gives CASSLVGTGAYQETQYF. V is TRBV12-3 or TRBV12-4 and J is TRBJ2-5; D may be TRBD1 or TRBD2 (6 bases each). V was trimmed by 3 bases and J by 0 bases, leaving 17 bases between them. The CDR3 runs to 17 residues.

The J gene is TRBJ2-1, the V gene TRBV5-4; 12 bases are shared with TRBD2. Germline CDR1 SGHNT, CDR2 YYREEE (reference sequence). J was trimmed by 9 bases and V by 3 bases; bases with no gene match: 10. This CDR3 is built from 16 residues. CDR3 residues: CASSSPKTSGRGEQFF. CDR3 nucleotides: TGTGCCAGCAGCTCGCCCAAGACTAGCGGGAGAGGTGAGCAGTTCTTC.